These T cell receptor beta chains were read from a single sample in a study of a mutant IDH1 vaccine in newly diagnosed glioma. The method was immunoSEQ multiplex PCR; TCRdb's version includes in-frame clones alone and lacks a portion of them. The repertoire consists of 30,000 to 40,000 clones, with about three fifths occurring once and the leading ten covering approximately 9.9%. Their target antigens are unknown. The sample here was PBMCs, taken from a glioma patient whose treatment included an IDH1 peptide vaccine. The receptors stem from a woman aged 18-35 years with glioma. Each CDR3 is given without its conserved first and last residue.

CDR3 length	V gene	CDR3 protein
10	TRBV4-3	ASSQDRGGYT
13	TRBV5-4	ASSLPGERRETQY
15	TRBV5-1	ASRPGSGGRYQETQY
11	TRBV14	ASSQVEQGEQY
16	TRBV6-1	ASSAGLAGGTLQETQY
12	TRBV7-9	ASSSGTGNTEAF
15	TRBV5-6	ASSFPPSGAVTGELF
13	TRBV15	ATRLGSSSYNEQF
14	TRBV27	ARTESGGTFDNEQF
12	TRBV27	ASRLAGAQNEQF
13	TRBV11-2	ASSNHGTVSYEQY
10	TRBV15	ATSLWTGDYT
16	TRBV7-9	ASSSQSGGYSGANVLT
14	TRBV28	ASSHAIQGAHQPQH
12	TRBV4-2	ASSQGQGNEKLF
10	TRBV30	AWSLQNYEQY
13	TRBV4-2	ASSQDGMGYNEQF
10	TRBV18	ASSPALNTQY
13	TRBV6-1	ASSLTRTGTDGYT
13	TRBV5-5	ASSYGDQGNYGYT
11	TRBV15	ATSRDAPYEQY
12	TRBV10-3	AISDFGAGDTQY
10	TRBV7-9	ASSLDGAGYT
13	TRBV7-2	ASSLASGRVGEQY
13	TRBV27	ASRSTGLISYEQY
10	TRBV7-2	ASSQSSEKLF
13	TRBV30	AWSVLVQGTGELF
10	TRBV27	ASSFSTGELF
14	TRBV5-1	ASSLDGGGGTDTQY